This TCR beta chain was profiled in a study of T cell repertoires in cytomegalovirus infection. Study-wide background: Well-studied HLA-B-restricted epitopes and recently identified HLA-C-restricted epitopes of CMV were both used in the study. In public TCR beta signatures, there were indications of both CMV infection and matching HLA type.

To note about this clonotype: Its antigen is unidentified.

MiXCR, applied by TCRdb to the reads, yields one record per CDR3 protein. The repertoire holds around 900,000 distinct CDR3 sequences, with approximately 33% as singletons. Losses at the gene ends were 5 bases for V and 0 bases for J; bases not matched to a gene: 7. This CDR3 comprises 17 residues. V usage is TRBV12-3 or TRBV12-4 and J usage is TRBJ1-3; TRBD1 matches at 10 bases. This specimen consisted of cultured CD8+ T cells from PBMCs, obtained from culture after CMV antigen stimulation. This receptor was taken from a human donor in good health (CMV status not recorded). Some clones in this sample may be carry-over from other donors' samples. The CDR3 loop reads CASSPRDRGFSGNTIYF. CDR3 bases: TGTGCCAGCAGTCCGCGGGACAGGGGTTTCTCTGGAAACACCATATATTTT.